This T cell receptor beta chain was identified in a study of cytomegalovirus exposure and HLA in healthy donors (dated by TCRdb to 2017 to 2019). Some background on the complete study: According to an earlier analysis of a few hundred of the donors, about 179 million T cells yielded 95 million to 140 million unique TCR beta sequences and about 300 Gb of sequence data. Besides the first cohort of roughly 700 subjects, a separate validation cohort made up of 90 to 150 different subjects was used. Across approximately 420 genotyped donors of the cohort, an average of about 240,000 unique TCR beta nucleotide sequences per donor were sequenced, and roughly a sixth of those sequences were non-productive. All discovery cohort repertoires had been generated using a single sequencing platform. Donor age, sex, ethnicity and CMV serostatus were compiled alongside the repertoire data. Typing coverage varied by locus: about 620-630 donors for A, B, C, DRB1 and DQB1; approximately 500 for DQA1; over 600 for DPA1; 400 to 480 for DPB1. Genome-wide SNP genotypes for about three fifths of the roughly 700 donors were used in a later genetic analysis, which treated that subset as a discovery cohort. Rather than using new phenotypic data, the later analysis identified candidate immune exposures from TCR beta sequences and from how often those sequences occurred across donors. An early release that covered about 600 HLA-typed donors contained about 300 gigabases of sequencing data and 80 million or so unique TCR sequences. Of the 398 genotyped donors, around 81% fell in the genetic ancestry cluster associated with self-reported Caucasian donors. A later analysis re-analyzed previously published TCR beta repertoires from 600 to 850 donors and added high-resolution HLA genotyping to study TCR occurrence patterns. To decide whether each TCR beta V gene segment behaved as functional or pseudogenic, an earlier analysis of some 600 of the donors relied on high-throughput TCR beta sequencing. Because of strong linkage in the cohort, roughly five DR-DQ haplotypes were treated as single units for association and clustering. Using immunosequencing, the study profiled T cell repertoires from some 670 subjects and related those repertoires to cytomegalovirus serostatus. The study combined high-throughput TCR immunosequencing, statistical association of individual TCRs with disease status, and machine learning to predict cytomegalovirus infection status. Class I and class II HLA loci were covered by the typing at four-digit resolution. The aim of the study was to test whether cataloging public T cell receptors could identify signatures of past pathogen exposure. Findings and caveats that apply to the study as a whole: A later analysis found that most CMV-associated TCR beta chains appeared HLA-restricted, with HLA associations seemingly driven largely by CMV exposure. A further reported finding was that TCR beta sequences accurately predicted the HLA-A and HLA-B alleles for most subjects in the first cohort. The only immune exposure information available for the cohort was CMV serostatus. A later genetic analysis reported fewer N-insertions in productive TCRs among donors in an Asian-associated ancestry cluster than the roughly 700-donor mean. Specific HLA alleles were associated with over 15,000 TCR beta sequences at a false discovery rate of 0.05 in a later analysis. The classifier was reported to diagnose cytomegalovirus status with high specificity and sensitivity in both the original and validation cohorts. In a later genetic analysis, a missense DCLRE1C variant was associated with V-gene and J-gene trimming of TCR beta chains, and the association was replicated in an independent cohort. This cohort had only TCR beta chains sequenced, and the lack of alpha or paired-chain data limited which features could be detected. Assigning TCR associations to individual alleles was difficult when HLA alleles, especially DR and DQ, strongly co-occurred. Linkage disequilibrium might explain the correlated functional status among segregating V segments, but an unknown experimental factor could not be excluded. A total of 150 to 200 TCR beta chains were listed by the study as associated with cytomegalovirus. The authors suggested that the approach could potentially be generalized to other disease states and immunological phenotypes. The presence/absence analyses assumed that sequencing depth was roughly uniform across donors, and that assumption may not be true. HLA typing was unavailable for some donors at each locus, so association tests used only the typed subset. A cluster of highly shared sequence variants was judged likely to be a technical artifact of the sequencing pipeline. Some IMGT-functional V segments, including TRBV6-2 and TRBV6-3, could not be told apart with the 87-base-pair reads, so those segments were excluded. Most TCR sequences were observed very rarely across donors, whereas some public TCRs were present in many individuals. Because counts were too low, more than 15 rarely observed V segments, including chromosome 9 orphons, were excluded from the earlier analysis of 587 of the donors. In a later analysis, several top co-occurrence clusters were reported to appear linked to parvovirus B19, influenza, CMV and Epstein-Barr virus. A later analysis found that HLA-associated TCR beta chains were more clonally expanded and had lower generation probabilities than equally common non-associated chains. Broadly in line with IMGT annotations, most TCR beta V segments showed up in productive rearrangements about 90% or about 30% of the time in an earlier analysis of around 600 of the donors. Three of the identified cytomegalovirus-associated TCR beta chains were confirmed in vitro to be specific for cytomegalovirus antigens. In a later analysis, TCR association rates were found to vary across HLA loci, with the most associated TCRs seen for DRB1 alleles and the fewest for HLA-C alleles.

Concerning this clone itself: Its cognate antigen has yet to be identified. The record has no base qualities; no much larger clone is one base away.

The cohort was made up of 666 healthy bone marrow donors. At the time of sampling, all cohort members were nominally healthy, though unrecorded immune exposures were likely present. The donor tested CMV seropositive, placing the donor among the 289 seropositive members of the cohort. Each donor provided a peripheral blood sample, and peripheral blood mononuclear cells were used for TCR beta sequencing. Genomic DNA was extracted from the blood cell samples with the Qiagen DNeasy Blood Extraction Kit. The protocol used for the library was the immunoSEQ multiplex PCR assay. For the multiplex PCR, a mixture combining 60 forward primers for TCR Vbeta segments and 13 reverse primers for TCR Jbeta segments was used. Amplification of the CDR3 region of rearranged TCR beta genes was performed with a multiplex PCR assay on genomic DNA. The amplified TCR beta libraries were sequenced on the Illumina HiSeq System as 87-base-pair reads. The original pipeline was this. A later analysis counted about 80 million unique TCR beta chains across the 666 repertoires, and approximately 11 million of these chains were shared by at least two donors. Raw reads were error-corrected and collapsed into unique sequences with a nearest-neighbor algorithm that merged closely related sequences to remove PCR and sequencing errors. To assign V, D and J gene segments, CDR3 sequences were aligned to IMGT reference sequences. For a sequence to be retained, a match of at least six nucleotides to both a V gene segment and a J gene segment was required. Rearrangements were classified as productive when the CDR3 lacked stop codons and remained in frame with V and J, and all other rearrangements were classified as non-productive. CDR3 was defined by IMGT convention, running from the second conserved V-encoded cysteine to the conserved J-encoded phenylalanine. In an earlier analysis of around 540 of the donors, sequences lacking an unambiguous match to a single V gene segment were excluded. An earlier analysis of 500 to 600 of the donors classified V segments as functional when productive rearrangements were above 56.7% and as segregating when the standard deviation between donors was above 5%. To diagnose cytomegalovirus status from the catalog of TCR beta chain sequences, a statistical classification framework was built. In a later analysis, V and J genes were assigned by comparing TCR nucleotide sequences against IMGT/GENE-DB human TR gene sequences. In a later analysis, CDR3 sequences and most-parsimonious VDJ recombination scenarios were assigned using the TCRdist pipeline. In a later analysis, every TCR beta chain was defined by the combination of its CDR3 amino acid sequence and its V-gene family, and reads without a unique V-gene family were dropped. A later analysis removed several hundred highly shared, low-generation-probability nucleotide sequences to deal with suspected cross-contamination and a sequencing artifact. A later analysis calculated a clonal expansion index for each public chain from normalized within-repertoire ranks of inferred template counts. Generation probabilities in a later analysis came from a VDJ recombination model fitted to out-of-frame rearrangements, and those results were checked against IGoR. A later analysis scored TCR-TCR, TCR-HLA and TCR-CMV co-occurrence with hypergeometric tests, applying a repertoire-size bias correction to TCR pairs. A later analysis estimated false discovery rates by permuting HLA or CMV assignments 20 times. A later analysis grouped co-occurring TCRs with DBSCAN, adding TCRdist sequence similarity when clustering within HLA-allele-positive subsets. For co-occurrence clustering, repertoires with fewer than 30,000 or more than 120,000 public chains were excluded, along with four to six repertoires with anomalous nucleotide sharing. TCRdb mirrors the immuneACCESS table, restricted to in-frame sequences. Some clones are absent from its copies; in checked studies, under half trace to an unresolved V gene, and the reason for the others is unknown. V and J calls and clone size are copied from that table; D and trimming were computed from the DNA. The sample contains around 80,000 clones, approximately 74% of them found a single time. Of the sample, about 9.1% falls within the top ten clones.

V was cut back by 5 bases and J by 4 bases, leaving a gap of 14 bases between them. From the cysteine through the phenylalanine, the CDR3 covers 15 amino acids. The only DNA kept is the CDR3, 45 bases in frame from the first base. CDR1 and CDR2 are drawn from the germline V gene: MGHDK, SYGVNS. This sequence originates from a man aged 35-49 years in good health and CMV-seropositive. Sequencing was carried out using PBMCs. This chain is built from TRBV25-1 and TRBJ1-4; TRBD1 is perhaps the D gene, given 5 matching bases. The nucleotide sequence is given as TGTGCCAGCAGTAAAGCCTCGGGGGGTAATGAAAAACTGTTTTTT. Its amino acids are CASSKASGGNEKLFF.